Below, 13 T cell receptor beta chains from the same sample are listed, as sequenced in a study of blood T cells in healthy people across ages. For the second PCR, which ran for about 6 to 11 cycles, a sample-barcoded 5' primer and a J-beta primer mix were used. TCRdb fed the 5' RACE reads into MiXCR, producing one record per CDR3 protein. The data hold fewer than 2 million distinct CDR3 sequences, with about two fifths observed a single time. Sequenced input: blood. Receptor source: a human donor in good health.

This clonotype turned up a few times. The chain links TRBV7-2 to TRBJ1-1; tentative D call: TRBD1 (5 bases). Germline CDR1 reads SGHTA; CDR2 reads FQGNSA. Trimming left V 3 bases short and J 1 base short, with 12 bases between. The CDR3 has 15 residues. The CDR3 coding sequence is TGTGCCAGCAGCTTCACCGGGGGGTGGAACACTGAAGCTTTCTTT. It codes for CASSFTGGWNTEAFF.

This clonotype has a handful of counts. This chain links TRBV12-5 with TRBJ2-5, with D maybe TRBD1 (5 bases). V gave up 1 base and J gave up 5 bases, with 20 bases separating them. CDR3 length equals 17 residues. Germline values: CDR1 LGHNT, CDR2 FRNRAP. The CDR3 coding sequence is TGTGCTAGTGGTTTGGGGTTACCGCCGGGTAAGGGGGAGACCCAGTACTTC. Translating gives CASGLGLPPGKGETQYF.

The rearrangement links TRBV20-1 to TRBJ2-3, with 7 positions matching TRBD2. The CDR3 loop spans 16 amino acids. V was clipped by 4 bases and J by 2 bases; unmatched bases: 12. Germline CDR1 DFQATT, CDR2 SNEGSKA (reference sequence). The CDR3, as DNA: TGCAGTGCTATACGAAGGCGGGGGACCTACACAGATACGCAGTATTTT. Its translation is CSAIRRRGTYTDTQYF.

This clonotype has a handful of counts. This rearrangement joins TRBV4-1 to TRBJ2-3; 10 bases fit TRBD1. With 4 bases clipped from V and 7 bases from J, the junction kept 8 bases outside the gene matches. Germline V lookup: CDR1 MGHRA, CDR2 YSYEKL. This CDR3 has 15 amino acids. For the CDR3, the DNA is TGCGCCAGCAGCCTGGGACAGGGGAGAGGGAATACGCAGTATTTT. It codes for CASSLGQGRGNTQYF.

CDR3: CASSLKAGVHYEQYF. The CDR3 DNA is TGTGCCAGCAGCTTAAAAGCGGGGGTGCACTACGAGCAGTACTTC. J is TRBJ2-7 and V is TRBV7-2; the match to TRBD2 covers 8 bases. Germline V lookup: CDR1 SGHTA, CDR2 FQGNSA. J gave up 3 bases and V 2 bases, and 6 bases lay outside the gene matches. CDR3 size: 15 residues.

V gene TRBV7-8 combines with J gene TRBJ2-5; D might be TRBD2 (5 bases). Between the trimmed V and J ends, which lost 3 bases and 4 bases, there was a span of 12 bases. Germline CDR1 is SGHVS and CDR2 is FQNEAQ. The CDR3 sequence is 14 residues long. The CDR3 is CASSLRGQRETQYF. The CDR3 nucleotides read TGTGCCAGCAGCTTGAGAGGGCAGAGAGAGACCCAGTACTTC.

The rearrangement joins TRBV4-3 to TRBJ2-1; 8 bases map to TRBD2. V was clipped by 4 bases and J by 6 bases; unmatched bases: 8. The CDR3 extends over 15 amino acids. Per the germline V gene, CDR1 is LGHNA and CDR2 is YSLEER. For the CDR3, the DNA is TGCGCCAGCAGCCTACTACTAGCGGTTTTCAATGAGCAGTTCTTC. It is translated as CASSLLLAVFNEQFF.

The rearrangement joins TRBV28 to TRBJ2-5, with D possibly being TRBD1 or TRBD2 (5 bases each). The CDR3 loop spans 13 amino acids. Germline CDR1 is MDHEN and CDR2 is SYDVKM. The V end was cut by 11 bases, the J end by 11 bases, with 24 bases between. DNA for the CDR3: TGTGCCGGACAACGGGACCGCGGAGCAGAGCAGTACTTC. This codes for CAGQRDRGAEQYF.

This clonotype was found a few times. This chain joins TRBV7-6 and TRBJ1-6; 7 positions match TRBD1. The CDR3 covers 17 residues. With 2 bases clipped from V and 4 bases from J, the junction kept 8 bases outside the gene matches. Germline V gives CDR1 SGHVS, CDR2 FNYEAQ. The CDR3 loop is CASSLRRTGYYNSPLHF. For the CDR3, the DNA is TGTGCCAGCAGCTTAAGAAGGACAGGTTATTATAATTCACCCCTCCACTTT.

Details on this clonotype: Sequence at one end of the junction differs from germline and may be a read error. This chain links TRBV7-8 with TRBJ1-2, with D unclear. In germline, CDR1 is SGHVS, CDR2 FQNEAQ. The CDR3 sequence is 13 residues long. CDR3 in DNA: TGTGCCAGCGGCTTAGCGGGAAACTATGGCTACACCTTC. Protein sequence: CASGLAGNYGYTF.

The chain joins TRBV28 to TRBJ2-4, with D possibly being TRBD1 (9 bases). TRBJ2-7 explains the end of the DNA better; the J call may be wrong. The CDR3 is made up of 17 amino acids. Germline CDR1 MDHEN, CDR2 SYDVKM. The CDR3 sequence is CASTLGQGGGIAYEQYF. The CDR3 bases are TGTGCCAGCACCCTGGGACAGGGCGGGGGGATCGCCTACGAGCAGTACTTC.

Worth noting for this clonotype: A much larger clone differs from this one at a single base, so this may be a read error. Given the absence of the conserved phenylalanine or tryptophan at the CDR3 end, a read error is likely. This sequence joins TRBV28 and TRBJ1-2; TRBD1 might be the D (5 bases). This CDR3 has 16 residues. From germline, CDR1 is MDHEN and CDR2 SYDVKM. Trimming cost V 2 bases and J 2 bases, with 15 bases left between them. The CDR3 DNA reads TGTGCCAGCAGTTTAGAGGGACTCGAGGGAAACTATGGCTACACCGTC. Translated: CASSLEGLEGNYGYTV.

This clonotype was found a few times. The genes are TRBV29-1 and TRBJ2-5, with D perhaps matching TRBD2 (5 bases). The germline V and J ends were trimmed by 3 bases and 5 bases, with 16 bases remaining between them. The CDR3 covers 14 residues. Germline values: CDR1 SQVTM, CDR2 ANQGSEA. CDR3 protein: CSVDWASRGETQYF. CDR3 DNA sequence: TGCAGCGTTGACTGGGCTAGCCGGGGTGAGACCCAGTACTTC.